This TCR beta chain was sequenced for a study of blood T cell repertoires in COVID-19. Study information: PBMCs, B-cell-depleted T cells, or T cells were the source of the cDNA or gDNA that made up the material.

Repertoires were generated with immunoSEQ multiplex PCR, while TCRdb's copy carries only in-frame clones and drops some. This table has some 150,000 clones, approximately 83% appearing once. This clone is a singleton in its sample. Germline V lookup: CDR1 LNHDA, CDR2 SQIVND (reference sequence). The CDR3 extends over 14 amino acids. V was shortened by 5 bases and J by 8 bases, with 16 bases between the two germline ends. The V call is TRBV19, the J call TRBJ2-1, with D unclear. The material sequenced was peripheral blood. The TCR was taken from a human donor in a cohort sampled during active COVID-19. The CDR3 loop is CASSFLTLIDEQFF. The CDR3 bases are TGTGCCAGTAGTTTTCTAACACTAATCGATGAGCAGTTCTTC.